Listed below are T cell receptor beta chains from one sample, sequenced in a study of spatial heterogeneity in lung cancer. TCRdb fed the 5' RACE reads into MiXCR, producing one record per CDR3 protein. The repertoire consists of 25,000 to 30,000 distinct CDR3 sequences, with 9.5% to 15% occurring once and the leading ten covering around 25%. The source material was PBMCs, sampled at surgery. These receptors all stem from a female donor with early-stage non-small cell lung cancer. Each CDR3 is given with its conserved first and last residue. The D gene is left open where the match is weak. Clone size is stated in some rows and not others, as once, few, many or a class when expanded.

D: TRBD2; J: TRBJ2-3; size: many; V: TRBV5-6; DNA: TGTGCCAGCAGCTCACTAGCGGGTGTCTTCACAGATACGCAGTATTTT; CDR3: CASSSLAGVFTDTQYF
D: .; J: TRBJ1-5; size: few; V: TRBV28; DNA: TGTGCCAGCAGTCCTGACAACGATTTACTCAATCAGCCCCAGCATTTT; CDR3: CASSPDNDLLNQPQHF
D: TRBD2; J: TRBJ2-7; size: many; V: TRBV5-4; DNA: TGTGCCAGCAGCCTGGGACTAGCGGGAGAATACGAGCAGTACTTC; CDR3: CASSLGLAGEYEQYF
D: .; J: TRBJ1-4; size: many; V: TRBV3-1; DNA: TGTGCCAGCAGCGAGAGTGGAGGGAATGAAAAACTGTTTTTT; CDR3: CASSESGGNEKLFF
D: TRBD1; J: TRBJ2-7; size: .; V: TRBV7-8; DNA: TGTGTTGCTACGACAGGGCAAAACGAGCAGTACTTC; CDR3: CVATTGQNEQYF
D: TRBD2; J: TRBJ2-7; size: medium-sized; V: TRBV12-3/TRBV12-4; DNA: TGTGCCAGCAGCCCGACTAGCGGGAGAAACGAGCAGTACTTC; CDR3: CASSPTSGRNEQYF
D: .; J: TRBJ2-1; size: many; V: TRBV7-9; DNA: TGTGCCAGCAGTTATGCGACAGAAACCAATGAGCAGTTCTTC; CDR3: CASSYATETNEQFF
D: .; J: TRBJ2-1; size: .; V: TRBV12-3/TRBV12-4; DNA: TGTGCCAGCAGCTCGAGAGTGGACAATGAGCAGTTCTTC; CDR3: CASSSRVDNEQFF
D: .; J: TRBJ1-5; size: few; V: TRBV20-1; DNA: TGCAGTGCCAGGCCGGACCCGGGTCAGCCCCAGCATTTT; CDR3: CSARPDPGQPQHF
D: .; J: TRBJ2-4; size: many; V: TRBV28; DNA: TGTGCCAGCAGTTCAGGGGATATGGCCAAAAACATTCAGTACTTC; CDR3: CASSSGDMAKNIQYF
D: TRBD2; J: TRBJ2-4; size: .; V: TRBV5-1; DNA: TGCGCCAGCAGCCCGGGACTAGTGGCCCCCATTCAGTACTTC; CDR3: CASSPGLVAPIQYF
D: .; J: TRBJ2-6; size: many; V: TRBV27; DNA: TGTGCCAGCAGTTCCCCCCGACTAGTTTCTGGGGCCAACGTCCTGACTTTC; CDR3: CASSSPRLVSGANVLTF
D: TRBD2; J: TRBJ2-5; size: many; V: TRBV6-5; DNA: TGTGCCAGCAGTTACTCTACTAGCGGGAGTAAGACCCAGTACTTC; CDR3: CASSYSTSGSKTQYF
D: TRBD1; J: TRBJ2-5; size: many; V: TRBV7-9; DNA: TGTGCCAGCCTCCCGAGGGGGCTAGGAGAGACCCAGTACTTC; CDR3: CASLPRGLGETQYF